This T cell receptor beta chain was identified during a study of early T cells in non-severe SARS-CoV-2 infection. This clonotype was seen a handful of times. Using its own MiXCR run on the 5' RACE reads, TCRdb lists one record per CDR3 protein. This sample has over 70,000 distinct CDR3 sequences, with about 14% found just once. Per the germline V gene, CDR1 is SGHTA and CDR2 is FQGTGA. V was clipped by 5 bases and J by 3 bases; unmatched bases: 5. The CDR3 contains 15 residues. The receptor comes from an adult who was a healthcare worker with PCR-confirmed SARS-CoV-2 infection or an uninfected control (not recorded which). V and J are TRBV7-3 and TRBJ2-2; TRBD1 aligns across 8 bases. Specimen: whole blood, collected at baseline. The CDR3 bases are TGTGCCAGCAGCCTGGACAGGGACGACACCGGGGAGCTGTTTTTT. Its protein is CASSLDRDDTGELFF. The variable domain in full, completed from reference TRBV7-3 and TRBJ2-2, reads GAGVSQTPSNKVTEKGKYVELRCDPISGHTALYWYRQSLGQGPEFLIYFQGTGAADDSGLPNDRFFAVRPEGSVSTLKIQRTERGDSAVYLCASSLDRDDTGELFFGEGSRLTVL.